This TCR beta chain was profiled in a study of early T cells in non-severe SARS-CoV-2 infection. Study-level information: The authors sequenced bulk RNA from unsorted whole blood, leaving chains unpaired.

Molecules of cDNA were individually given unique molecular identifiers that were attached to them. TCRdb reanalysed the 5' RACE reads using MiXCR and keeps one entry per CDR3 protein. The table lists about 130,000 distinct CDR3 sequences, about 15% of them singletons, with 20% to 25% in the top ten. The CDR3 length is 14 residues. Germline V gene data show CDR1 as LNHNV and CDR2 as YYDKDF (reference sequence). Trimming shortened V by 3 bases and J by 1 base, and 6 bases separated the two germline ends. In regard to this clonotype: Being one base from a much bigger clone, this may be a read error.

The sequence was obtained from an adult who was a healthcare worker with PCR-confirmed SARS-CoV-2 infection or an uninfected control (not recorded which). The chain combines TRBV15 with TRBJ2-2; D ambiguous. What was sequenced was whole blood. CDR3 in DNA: TGTGCCACCAGCAGGGAACTGAACACCGGGGAGCTGTTTTTT. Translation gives CATSRELNTGELFF. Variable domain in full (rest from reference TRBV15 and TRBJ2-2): DAMVIQNPRYQVTQFGKPVTLSCSQTLNHNVMYWYQQKSSQAPKLLFHYYDKDFNNEADTPDNFQSRRPNTSFCFLDIRSPGLGDTAMYLCATSRELNTGELFFGEGSRLTVL.